Below, 17 T cell receptor beta chains from the same sample are listed, as sequenced in a study of blood T cell repertoires in COVID-19. The repertoire was sequenced with immunoSEQ multiplex PCR; TCRdb's copy has only in-frame clones and lacks some. The sample contains roughly 80,000 clones, around 83% of which appear only once. Sequencing was done on a sample of peripheral blood. All receptors come from a woman aged 60-75 years with acute or convalescent COVID-19.

This rearrangement joins TRBV10-1 to TRBJ2-7; D perhaps matches TRBD2 (6 bases). The ends were cut back, 10 bases at V and 2 bases at J, with 15 bases in the middle. The CDR3 consists of 13 residues. Germline V gene sequence: CDR1 WNHNN, CDR2 SYGVQD (reference sequence). The CDR3 sequence is CATSRDSPYEQYF. The CDR3 DNA follows: TGCGCCACGTCCCGGGACTCCCCCTACGAGCAGTACTTC.

In this sample, this clone turned up a few times. This chain uses TRBV5-1 with TRBJ2-1; 10 bases align to TRBD2. V gave up 5 bases and J gave up 5 bases; unmatched junction bases: 13. Germline lookup yields CDR1 SGHRS and CDR2 YFSETQ. The CDR3 length is 17 residues. As DNA, the CDR3 is TGCGCCAGCAGTTTTCAGGCGACTAGCGGGTCCGACAATGAGCAGTTCTTC. Protein: CASSFQATSGSDNEQFF.

The chain uses TRBV7-2 and TRBJ1-5, with TRBD1 matching over 7 bases. V shed 1 base, J shed 4 bases, and the junction held 4 bases outside the gene matches. Germline loops: CDR1 SGHTA, CDR2 FQGNSA. There are 15 residues in the CDR3. CDR3 bases: TGTGCCAGCAGCTTAGACAGGGGACATAATCAGCCCCAGCATTTT. Translation gives CASSLDRGHNQPQHF.

J is TRBJ1-5 and V is TRBV28; no clear D gene. Trimming cost V 5 bases and J 0 bases, with 8 bases left between them. The CDR3 consists of 14 residues. CDR1 is MDHEN, CDR2 SYDVKM, per germline. The CDR3 DNA is TGTGCCAGCAGTATGCAGTATAGCAATCAGCCCCAGCATTTT. This encodes CASSMQYSNQPQHF. Based on the CDR3 plus reference TRBV28 and TRBJ1-5, the full variable domain is DVKVTQSSRYLVKRTGEKVFLECVQDMDHENMFWYRQDPGLGLRLIYFSYDVKMKEKGDIPEGYSVSREKKERFSLILESASTNQTSMYLCASSMQYSNQPQHFGDGTRLSIL.

The chain is built from TRBV12-3 or TRBV12-4 and TRBJ1-5; a weak D match, TRBD1 (6 bases). The V end lost 8 bases, the J end lost 2 bases, and 10 bases lay between the germline ends. The CDR3 has 13 residues. CDR3 amino acids: CASQGTGNQPQHF. The CDR3 nucleotides are TGTGCCAGCCAGGGGACGGGCAATCAGCCCCAGCATTTT.

This clone was picked up many times. The chain is built from TRBV5-4 and TRBJ2-3; TRBD1 aligns across 8 bases. This CDR3 is built from 16 residues. CDR1 is SGHNT and CDR2 is YYREEE in the germline V gene (reference sequence). Trimming removed 4 bases from V and 6 bases from J; junction bases left unmatched: 13. Here the CDR3 DNA reads TGTGCCAGCAGCCTTAACTCCGGGACAGGCGGTGATACGCAGTATTTT. This sequence encodes CASSLNSGTGGDTQYF.

This chain links TRBV27 with TRBJ1-3; D may be TRBD1 (5 bases). V was clipped by 0 bases and J by 4 bases, with 13 bases between them. The CDR3 length is 16 residues. Germline CDR1 is MNHEY and CDR2 is SMNVEV (reference sequence). The CDR3 reads CASSLSVGAEGNTIYF. The CDR3 DNA follows: TGTGCCAGCAGTTTATCAGTAGGGGCAGAGGGAAACACCATATATTTT.

CDR3 in amino acids: CAWSPGGQGDEKLFF. The CDR3 region has the DNA TGTGCCTGGAGCCCTGGAGGACAGGGGGATGAAAAACTGTTTTTT. This rearrangement joins TRBV30 to TRBJ1-4; 10 nucleotides match TRBD1. Germline CDR1 reads GTSNPN; CDR2 reads SVGIG (reference sequence). The CDR3 spans 15 residues. With 3 bases clipped from V and 6 bases from J, the junction kept 7 bases outside the gene matches.

This clone was detected once. The chain links TRBV6-5 to TRBJ1-2, with 7 bases identical to TRBD1. Germline lookup yields CDR1 MNHEY and CDR2 SVGAGI. The V gene end was trimmed by 0 bases and the J gene end by 5 bases; junction bases not matched to a gene: 6. CDR3 length: 15 amino acids. The DNA of the CDR3 is TGTGCCAGCAGTTACTCGAGACAGGGAAAATATGGCTACACCTTC. This translates into CASSYSRQGKYGYTF.

The chain carries TRBV5-1 and TRBJ1-1, with D unclear. V was clipped by 3 bases and J by 1 base, with 10 bases between them. Germline assignment: CDR1 SGHRS and CDR2 YFSETQ. CDR3 length: 14 amino acids. CDR3 protein: CASSSQPTNTEAFF. The CDR3 DNA follows: TGCGCCAGCAGCTCACAGCCAACGAACACTGAAGCTTTCTTT.

This rearrangement joins TRBV12-3 or TRBV12-4 to TRBJ2-7, with TRBD1 matching over 7 bases. After removal of 9 bases from V and 0 bases from J, the junction contained 2 bases not matched to a gene. CDR3 length equals 12 residues. The DNA of the CDR3 is TGTGCCAGTGGACAGGTCTCCTACGAGCAGTACTTC. It encodes CASGQVSYEQYF.

The CDR3 loop reads CASSADTGNTQYF. CDR3 nucleotides: TGTGCCAGCAGTGCCGACACGGGGAATACGCAGTATTTT. The chain joins TRBV12-3 or TRBV12-4 to TRBJ2-3; possible D gene TRBD2, 5 bases. The V end lost 5 bases, the J end lost 7 bases, and 13 bases lay between the germline ends. CDR3 length: 13 residues.

This clone was detected once. The V gene is TRBV5-1, the J gene TRBJ2-1; no clear D gene. V lost 0 bases and J lost 7, with 14 bases in between. The CDR3 spans 15 residues. From germline, CDR1 is SGHRS and CDR2 YFSETQ. The CDR3 reads CASSLDGWSRNEQFF. In nucleotides, the CDR3 is TGCGCCAGCAGCTTGGATGGGTGGTCGCGGAATGAGCAGTTCTTC. Together with reference TRBV5-1 and TRBJ2-1, the CDR3 gives the full variable domain: KAGVTQTPRYLIKTRGQQVTLSCSPISGHRSVSWYQQTPGQGLQFLFEYFSETQRNKGNFPGRFSGRQFSNSRSEMNVSTLELGDSALYLCASSLDGWSRNEQFFGPGTRLTVL.

The gene calls are TRBV7-2 and TRBJ2-5; 7 positions agree with TRBD1. This CDR3 contains 15 residues. With 5 bases clipped from V and 5 bases from J, the junction kept 11 bases outside the gene matches. Germline CDR1 is SGHTA and CDR2 is FQGNSA. CDR3 bases: TGTGCCAGCAGCCTCCACTCGGGACAGCGGGAGACCCAGTACTTC. Translating gives CASSLHSGQRETQYF. Complete variable domain (other parts from reference TRBV7-2 and TRBJ2-5): GAGVSQSPSNKVTEKGKDVELRCDPISGHTALYWYRQSLGQGLEFLIYFQGNSAPDKSGLPSDRFSAERTGGSVSTLTIQRTQQEDSAVYLCASSLHSGQRETQYFGPGTRLLVL.

The chain combines TRBV3-1 (or the pseudogene TRBV3-2) with TRBJ2-2; the D is unclear. V lost 1 base, J lost 7 bases, and 4 bases lay in between. This CDR3 is 12 amino acids long. Looked up from germline, CDR1 is LGHDT and CDR2 is YNNKEL (reference sequence). CDR3 in amino acids: CASSQASGELFF. DNA for the CDR3: TGTGCCAGCAGCCAAGCTAGCGGGGAGCTGTTTTTT.

The chain uses TRBV5-1 and TRBJ2-7; D may be TRBD1 (6 bases). The V gene lost 0 bases and the J gene lost 2 bases, with 12 bases spanning the gap. The germline V gene encodes CDR1 SGHRS and CDR2 YFSETQ. The CDR3 runs to 15 residues. CDR3 loop: CASSLGQTGTYEQYF. The CDR3 DNA follows: TGCGCCAGCAGCTTGGGACAGACAGGTACCTACGAGCAGTACTTC.

In DNA, the CDR3 is TGTGCCAGCAGCTCTCAACTAGCGGGGGAGCGAAATGAGCAGTTCTTC. It yields the protein CASSSQLAGERNEQFF. The rearrangement uses TRBV13 and TRBJ2-1, with 11 bases aligning to TRBD2. Trimming cost V 4 bases and J 7 bases; bases outside gene matches: 9. This CDR3 region has 16 residues. Germline lookup yields CDR1 PRHDT and CDR2 FYEKMQ (reference sequence).